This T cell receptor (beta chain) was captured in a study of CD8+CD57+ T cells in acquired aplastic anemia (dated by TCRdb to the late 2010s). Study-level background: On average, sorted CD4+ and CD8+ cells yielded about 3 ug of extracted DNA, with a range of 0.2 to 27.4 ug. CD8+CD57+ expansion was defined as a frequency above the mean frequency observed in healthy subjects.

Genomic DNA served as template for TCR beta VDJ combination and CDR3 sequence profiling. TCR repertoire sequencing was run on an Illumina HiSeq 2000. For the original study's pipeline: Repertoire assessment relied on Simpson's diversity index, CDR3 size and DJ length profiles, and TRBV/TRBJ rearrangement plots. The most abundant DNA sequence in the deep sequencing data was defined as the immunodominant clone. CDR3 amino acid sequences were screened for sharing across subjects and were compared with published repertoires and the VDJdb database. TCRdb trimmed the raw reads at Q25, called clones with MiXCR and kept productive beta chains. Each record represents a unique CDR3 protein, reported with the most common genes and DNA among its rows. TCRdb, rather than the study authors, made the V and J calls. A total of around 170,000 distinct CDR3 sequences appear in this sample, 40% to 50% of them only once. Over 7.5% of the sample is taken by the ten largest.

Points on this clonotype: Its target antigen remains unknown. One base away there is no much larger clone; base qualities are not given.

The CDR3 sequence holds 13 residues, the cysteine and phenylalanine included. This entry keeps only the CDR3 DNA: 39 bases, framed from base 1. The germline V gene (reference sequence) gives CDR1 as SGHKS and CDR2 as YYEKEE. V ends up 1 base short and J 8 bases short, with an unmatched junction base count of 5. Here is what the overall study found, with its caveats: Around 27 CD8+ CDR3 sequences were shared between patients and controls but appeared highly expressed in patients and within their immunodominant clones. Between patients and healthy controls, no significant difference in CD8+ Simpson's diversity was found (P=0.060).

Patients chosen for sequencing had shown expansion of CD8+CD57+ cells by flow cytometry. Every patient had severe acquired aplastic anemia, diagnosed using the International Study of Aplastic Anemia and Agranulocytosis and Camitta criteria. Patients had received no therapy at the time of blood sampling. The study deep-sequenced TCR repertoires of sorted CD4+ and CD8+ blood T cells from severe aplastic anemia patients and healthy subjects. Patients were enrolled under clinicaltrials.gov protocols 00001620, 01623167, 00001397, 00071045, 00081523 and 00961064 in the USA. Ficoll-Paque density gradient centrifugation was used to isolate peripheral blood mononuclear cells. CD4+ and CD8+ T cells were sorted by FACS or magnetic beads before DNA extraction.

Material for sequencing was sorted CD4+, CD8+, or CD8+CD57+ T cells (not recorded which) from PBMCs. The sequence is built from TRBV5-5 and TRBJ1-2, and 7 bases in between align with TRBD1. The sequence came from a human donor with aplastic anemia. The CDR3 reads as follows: CASSLRQGDGYTF. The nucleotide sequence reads TGTGCCAGCAGCTTGCGACAGGGCGACGGCTACACCTTC.